The 31 T cell receptor beta chains below all came from one sample that was sequenced in a study of CXCR3-negative and CXCR3-positive naive CD8 T cells. Findings and caveats of the study: When CXCR3-positive naive cells were set against CXCR3-negative naive cells, the former had more hydrophobic TRB CDR3s.

Their cognate antigens are unknown. cDNA libraries for TRB were generated by 5' RACE incorporating UMI labels. TCRdb derives one entry per CDR3 protein from the 5' RACE reads, leaving out DNA. The specimen's table records 75,000 to 100,000 distinct CDR3 sequences. Specimen: naive CXCR3+ CD8+ T cells from blood. As for subset: CD45RO-CCR7+CD27+CD95- naive CD8+ T cells expressing CXCR3 (TNR3+). These receptors were taken from a human donor in good health. Some clones in this sample may be carry-over from other donors' samples.

The V gene is TRBV7-2, the J gene TRBJ2-7. The CDR3 is made up of 14 amino acids. Germline V lookup: CDR1 SGHTA, CDR2 FQGNSA. The CDR3 reads CASSSLDSSYEQYF.

V gene TRBV7-9 combines with J gene TRBJ2-2. The germline gives CDR1 SEHNR, CDR2 FQNEAQ (reference sequence). The CDR3 extends over 12 amino acids. The CDR3 sequence: CASSPRPGELFF. Combining the CDR3 with reference TRBV7-9 and TRBJ2-2 gives the whole variable domain DTGVSQNPRHKITKRGQNVTFRCDPISEHNRLYWYRQTLGQGPEFLTYFQNEAQLEKSRLLSDRFSAERPKGSFSTLEIQRTEQGDSAMYLCASSPRPGELFFGEGSRLTVL.

V gene TRBV9 combines with J gene TRBJ2-1. The CDR3 covers 14 residues. Per germline, CDR1 SGDLS and CDR2 YYNGEE. CDR3: CASSVEAPGDEQFF.

The CDR3 loop reads CSVDKLQGPNYGYTF. The V gene is TRBV29-1, the J gene TRBJ1-2; TCRdb proposes TRBD1, but this gene call is untestable without DNA. CDR1 and CDR2 (germline): SQVTM, ANQGSEA. CDR3 size: 15 residues.

This chain joins TRBV4-1 and TRBJ1-1; TCRdb calls TRBD1, which cannot be checked without DNA. The CDR3 length is 14 residues. CDR1 and CDR2 (germline): MGHRA, YSYEKL. CDR3 protein: CASHRDRVATEAFF.

The rearrangement joins TRBV29-1 to TRBJ2-7; without DNA, the TCRdb call of TRBD1 cannot be checked. The CDR3 covers 14 residues. Germline V gene lookup returns CDR1 SQVTM and CDR2 ANQGSEA. The CDR3 sequence: CSVNEAGNYYEQYF.

J is TRBJ2-1 and V is TRBV20-1; as DNA is missing, the TRBD1 call by TCRdb cannot be tested. The CDR3 totals 15 residues. Germline V CDR1 and CDR2: DFQATT, SNEGSKA (reference sequence). The CDR3 spells CSASHRDSFYNEQFF.

The chain recombines TRBV10-3 with TRBJ1-1. The germline V gene has CDR1 ENHRY and CDR2 SYGVKD. This CDR3 contains 17 residues. The CDR3 loop reads CAISESTRLPGNTEAFF.

V and J are TRBV28 and TRBJ1-2; there is no DNA to check the TCRdb D call of TRBD1. The CDR3 extends over 14 amino acids. Germline-derived CDR1 and CDR2 are MDHEN and SYDVKM. Here the CDR3 reads CASSSSGTDYGYTF.

The chain joins TRBV10-3 to TRBJ1-1. The CDR3 length is 13 residues. The germline V gene has CDR1 ENHRY and CDR2 SYGVKD. The CDR3 spells CAILTDETFEAFF.

The chain recombines TRBV28 with TRBJ2-1; TCRdb calls TRBD2, which cannot be checked without DNA. The CDR3 is 15 amino acids. Germline-derived CDR1 and CDR2 are MDHEN and SYDVKM. CDR3 protein: CASSLLAEVHNEQFF.

The chain combines TRBV12-3 or TRBV12-4 with TRBJ1-2. This CDR3 spans 13 amino acids. The CDR3 protein is CASSFSPNYGYTF.

This chain links TRBV11-2 with TRBJ2-1; TCRdb's D call of TRBD1 is untestable without DNA. The CDR3 has 15 residues. Germline V CDR1 and CDR2: SGHAT, FQNNGV. The CDR3: CASSLRLGAGNEQFF.

The J gene is TRBJ1-2, the V gene TRBV10-1. The V gene's germline CDR1 is WNHNN and CDR2 SYGVQD (reference sequence). This CDR3 comprises 15 residues. The CDR3 loop reads CASSASGPANYGYTF.

This chain connects TRBV9 to TRBJ2-5; the D gene TCRdb calls, TRBD2, cannot be checked with no DNA. CDR3 length: 16 amino acids. Germline CDR1 is SGDLS and CDR2 is YYNGEE. CDR3 residues: CASSAALAGAQETQYF.

The chain recombines TRBV21-1 with TRBJ2-3; checking the TCRdb D call of TRBD1 is not possible without DNA. TRBV21-1 counts as a pseudogene. The CDR3 is 16 residues long. The CDR3 sequence is CASTKPKDREGYTQYF.

J is TRBJ2-7 and V is TRBV29-1; TCRdb's D gene call, TRBD1, goes unchecked for lack of DNA. The CDR3 spans 15 residues. CDR1 and CDR2 from the germline V gene are SQVTM and ANQGSEA. CDR3: CSVESTGGASYEQYF.

The CDR3 protein is CSASQGRVYEQFF. The V call is TRBV20-1, the J call TRBJ2-1; TCRdb's D call, TRBD2, is unchecked because there is no DNA. This CDR3 has 13 amino acids. Germline V CDR1 and CDR2: DFQATT, SNEGSKA (reference sequence).

This rearrangement joins TRBV12-3 or TRBV12-4 to TRBJ2-1. This CDR3 contains 12 residues. Here the CDR3 reads CASSLGASEQFF.

This sequence joins TRBV5-1 and TRBJ2-3. Per germline, CDR1 SGHRS and CDR2 YFSETQ. This CDR3 contains 12 residues. This CDR3 reads CASSLYPDTQYF.

The V and J genes are TRBV6-2 or TRBV6-3 and TRBJ2-7; no DNA is available, so the TRBD1 call from TCRdb remains unchecked. The CDR3 length is 13 residues. Germline assignment: CDR1 MNHEY and CDR2 SVGEGT. This chain's CDR3 is CASSQGELDEQYF.

J is TRBJ2-7 and V is TRBV29-1; the TCRdb D gene call, TRBD1, has no DNA to confirm it. The CDR3 is 15 amino acids. Germline V CDR1 and CDR2: SQVTM, ANQGSEA. CDR3 sequence reads: CSVELPGQSTYEQYF.

The chain employs TRBV20-1 and TRBJ2-2; TCRdb's D call of TRBD1 is untestable without DNA. The germline V gene encodes CDR1 DFQATT and CDR2 SNEGSKA (reference sequence). There are 15 residues in the CDR3. The CDR3 sequence is CSARGGTGDTGELFF.

J is TRBJ2-3 and V is TRBV29-1; TCRdb selects TRBD1, and the lack of DNA leaves this call unchecked. Germline assignment: CDR1 SQVTM and CDR2 ANQGSEA. The CDR3 sequence is 15 residues long. This chain's CDR3 is CSVERPGQPTDTQYF.

The chain joins TRBV14 to TRBJ2-1; there is no DNA to check the TCRdb D call of TRBD1. CDR3 size: 12 residues. Germline V gene sequence: CDR1 SGHDN, CDR2 FVKESK. The CDR3 sequence is CASSRGGNEQFF.

V gene TRBV20-1 combines with J gene TRBJ1-1. Per the germline V gene, CDR1 is DFQATT and CDR2 is SNEGSKA (reference sequence). There are 12 residues in the CDR3. CDR3 sequence reads: CSARGGYTEAFF.

The V gene is TRBV4-3, the J gene TRBJ2-7; TCRdb lists TRBD1, though no DNA is available to test this call. This CDR3 spans 14 amino acids. Germline assignment: CDR1 LGHNA and CDR2 YSLEER. The CDR3 sequence: CASSQGTGTYEQYF.

This chain links TRBV12-3 or TRBV12-4 with TRBJ2-1. The CDR3 extends over 12 amino acids. CDR3 residues: CASSLSYNEQFF.

The V and J genes are TRBV4-3 and TRBJ2-1. Germline V gene lookup returns CDR1 LGHNA and CDR2 YSLEER. The CDR3 extends over 14 amino acids. The CDR3 sequence is CASSQVSRYNEQFF.

The rearrangement joins TRBV15 to TRBJ2-4; TCRdb outputs TRBD1, but without DNA this stays unchecked. Germline CDR1 and CDR2: LNHNV and YYDKDF (reference sequence). The CDR3 runs 18 residues. The CDR3 loop is CATSRGTRGPLAKNIQYF.

J is TRBJ1-1 and V is TRBV28; TCRdb's D call, TRBD1, is unchecked because there is no DNA. Germline CDR1 MDHEN, CDR2 SYDVKM. The CDR3 runs to 11 residues. The CDR3 is CASTRGGEAFF.